What follows is one T cell receptor beta chain and its context. Its antigen is undetermined. Germline V CDR1 and CDR2: MNHEY, SVGAGI. CDR3 length: 16 amino acids. The V end lost 0 bases, the J end lost 0 bases, and 11 bases lay between the germline ends. This record belongs to a study of T cells in localized non-small cell lung cancer. Study-wide results and caveats: There was higher T cell clonality in uninvolved adjacent lung than in tumor, and it was highest there. Sequencing was limited to one tumor region, leaving the possibility of heterogeneity open. Adjacent lung exhibited a median of 57 among the 100 most abundant tumor clones. A raised T cell density in blood coincided with lengthier overall survival.

Assay: immunoSEQ multiplex PCR; the TCRdb copy retains only in-frame clones and omits some. The sample holds approximately 30,000 clones, under 90% seen once. The source of this sequence is a male donor aged 60 or older with stage III lung adenocarcinoma. The sequences come from peripheral blood, collected before any cancer treatment. The chain links TRBV6-5 to TRBJ1-2; D is ambiguous. Here the CDR3 DNA reads TGTGCCAGCAGTTACTCGAGGGAGGTAGCTAACTATGGCTACACCTTC. Amino acids: CASSYSREVANYGYTF.